This TCR beta chain comes out of a study of shared clonotypes between healthy human individuals. This clone appeared a single time. Trimming at V came to 3 bases and at J to 6 bases, leaving 10 bases not matched to a gene. The CDR3 runs 16 residues. Germline values: CDR1 LNHNV, CDR2 YYDKDF (reference sequence). Every subset's genomic DNA went evenly onto several immunoSEQ plates. Ten immunoSEQ deep assay plates were used by the authors to sequence unsorted PBMC DNA. TCRdb keeps only in-frame clones here, not all; method: immunoSEQ multiplex PCR. The sample has 450,000 to 600,000 clones; roughly 85% are singletons.

The sequence came from a woman in her thirties or forties in good health. Some clones in this sample may be carry-over from other donors' samples. The sample comprised PBMCs. This chain uses TRBV15 with TRBJ2-3, with TRBD2 matching 9 bases. The CDR3 coding sequence is TGTGCCACCAGCAGCGCGTTAGCGGGAGCCGGCGATACGCAGTATTTT. Its protein product is CATSSALAGAGDTQYF.